The 16 T cell receptor beta chains below were found in one sample sequenced in a study of Ad26.COV2.S vaccination and SARS-CoV-2 variants. Sequencing was performed with immunoSEQ multiplex PCR; in TCRdb, only in-frame clones are kept and a portion is missing. The sample has roughly 350,000 clones; around 89% are singletons. The treatment denotes: over 15 received Ad26.COV2.S at low or high dose, single or two shots; a few received placebo; per-sample allocation not given. Samples analyzed were those drawn on day 63 after the first vaccine or placebo injection. Sequences were derived from peripheral blood, sampled in a trial of Ad26.COV2.S vaccine versus placebo. These receptors were obtained from a person between 18 and 59 years old who received the Ad26.COV2.S COVID-19 vaccine or a placebo.

The chain joins TRBV5-6 to TRBJ1-4; no definite D call. CDR1 and CDR2 (germline): SGHDT, YYEEEE. The CDR3 length is 14 residues. V lost 1 base and J 11 bases, leaving 15 bases between the germline ends. CDR3 loop: CASSLSLPVEKLFF. CDR3 in DNA: TGTGCCAGCAGCTTGTCCTTACCGGTCGAGAAACTGTTTTTT.

The genes are TRBV7-2 and TRBJ2-7; D possibly matches TRBD1 or TRBD2 (5 bases each). Per the germline V gene, CDR1 is SGHTA and CDR2 is FQGNSA. V was trimmed by 5 bases and J by 6 bases, leaving 14 bases between them. The length of the CDR3 is 13 residues. CDR3 sequence (DNA): TGTGCCAGCAGCCCGGGACCTGGGGCCGAGCAGTACTTC. Amino acid sequence: CASSPGPGAEQYF.

The chain couples TRBV5-4 to TRBJ1-2, with D perhaps matching TRBD1 (5 bases). Trimming removed 4 bases at V and 4 bases at J, with 11 bases between. CDR3 length equals 13 residues. Germline loops: CDR1 SGHNT, CDR2 YYREEE (reference sequence). The CDR3 region is CASSVDSVYGYTF. The CDR3, as DNA: TGTGCCAGCAGCGTCGACAGCGTCTATGGCTACACCTTC.

The chain uses TRBV5-5 and TRBJ1-4, with 10 bases that match TRBD1. CDR3 length: 15 residues. The germline V gene encodes CDR1 SGHKS and CDR2 YYEKEE (reference sequence). The J segment lost 8 bases and the V segment lost 0 bases, leaving 4 bases of the junction unmatched. The CDR3 is CASSLAGTGEEKLFF. CDR3 coding DNA: TGTGCCAGCAGCTTGGCCGGGACAGGGGAGGAAAAACTGTTTTTT.

The chain uses TRBV20-1 and TRBJ2-1; 9 positions match TRBD1. Germline assignment: CDR1 DFQATT and CDR2 SNEGSKA (reference sequence). V lost 4 bases, J lost 10 bases, and 2 bases stayed unmatched. The CDR3 contains 11 residues. The DNA for the CDR3 is TGCAGTGCTACGGACAGGGGCGAGCAGTTCTTC. Its protein is CSATDRGEQFF.

V gene TRBV5-1 combines with J gene TRBJ2-1; 9 positions agree with TRBD1. The CDR3 length is 15 residues. V dropped 3 bases and J dropped 7; count of bases not matched to a gene: 8. Germline CDR1 SGHRS, CDR2 YFSETQ. The CDR3 loop is CASSSRTGVGNEQFF. CDR3 in DNA: TGCGCCAGCAGCTCGCGGACAGGGGTAGGGAATGAGCAGTTCTTC.

J is TRBJ1-2 and V is TRBV18; TRBD1 matches 7 bases. This CDR3 is 13 amino acids long. Germline CDR1 and CDR2: KGHSH and LQKENI. The ends lost 3 bases at V and 6 bases at J; junction bases unmatched: 4. The CDR3 loop reads CASSPNRGDGYTF. As DNA, the CDR3 is TGTGCCAGCTCACCGAACAGGGGAGATGGCTACACCTTC.

This chain joins TRBV30 and TRBJ1-5; 10 bases match TRBD1. The germline CDR1 and CDR2 sequences are GTSNPN and SVGIG (reference sequence). The CDR3 has 13 amino acids. V dropped 5 bases and J dropped 4; count of bases not matched to a gene: 2. The CDR3 DNA sequence: TGTGCCTGGGGGGGACAGGGGAATCAGCCCCAGCATTTT. Its translation is CAWGGQGNQPQHF.

To note about this clone: Other DNA sequences in this specimen translate into the identical CDR3. This chain connects TRBV4-1 to TRBJ2-7; perhaps TRBD2 as D (5 bases). This CDR3 region has 15 residues. Trimming pared 1 base from V and 0 bases from J, leaving 10 bases between. Germline loops: CDR1 MGHRA, CDR2 YSYEKL. DNA of the CDR3: TGCGCCAGCAGCCAAGTAGTAGGGAGCTCCTACGAGCAGTACTTC. Residues: CASSQVVGSSYEQYF.

The chain combines TRBV30 with TRBJ1-5; 9 bases map to TRBD1. With V trimmed by 3 bases and J by 3 bases, 9 bases remained unmatched. The length of the CDR3 is 16 residues. The germline CDR1 and CDR2 sequences are GTSNPN and SVGIG (reference sequence). The DNA of the CDR3 is TGTGCCTGGAGACAACAGGGGGCCGTATACAATCAGCCCCAGCATTTT. Its translation is CAWRQQGAVYNQPQHF.

V gene TRBV13 combines with J gene TRBJ2-7, with D possibly being TRBD1 or TRBD2 (6 bases each). V was pared by 8 bases and J by 0 bases, with 11 bases between. The CDR3 spans 13 residues. CDR1 is PRHDT and CDR2 is FYEKMQ in the germline V gene (reference sequence). The CDR3 DNA reads TGTGCCAGCGGAGGGACAAGCTCCTACGAGCAGTACTTC. It translates to CASGGTSSYEQYF.

This clone came up a few times. The rearrangement uses TRBV2 and TRBJ1-5; D not certain. This CDR3 has 13 amino acids. V lost 1 base and J lost 5, with 6 bases in between. Germline CDR1 reads SNHLY; CDR2 reads FYNNEI. The CDR3 nucleotides read TGTGCCAGCAGTGAAGGGGAGGATCAGCCCCAGCATTTT. Protein sequence: CASSEGEDQPQHF.

This chain uses TRBV5-6 with TRBJ1-1; unclear D gene. Trimming left V 2 bases short and J 5 bases short, with 10 bases between. Germline-derived CDR1 and CDR2 are SGHDT and YYEEEE. The CDR3 sequence is 13 residues long. DNA of the CDR3: TGTGCCAGCAGCTTTGTGGGGTTAACTGAAGCTTTCTTT. Translating gives CASSFVGLTEAFF.

The CDR3 DNA is TGTGCCAGCAATTCCCCCGGGACTAGCGGAGGGGGACCGTTCTTC. This encodes CASNSPGTSGGGPFF. The V gene is TRBV28, the J gene TRBJ2-1; the match to TRBD2 covers 11 bases. Germline loops: CDR1 MDHEN, CDR2 SYDVKM. V was clipped by 7 bases and J by 15 bases; unmatched bases: 17. The CDR3 sequence is 15 residues long.

V and J are TRBV12-3 or TRBV12-4 and TRBJ1-2; tentatively, D is TRBD1 (5 bases). CDR3 length: 13 amino acids. Trimming shortened V by 2 bases and J by 1 base, and 5 bases separated the two germline ends. CDR3 nucleotides: TGTGCCAGCAGTTTACAGGGTAACTATGGCTACACCTTC. Encoded protein: CASSLQGNYGYTF.

This chain connects TRBV4-3 to TRBJ2-2, with 8 bases identical to TRBD1. J gave up 7 bases and V 5 bases, and 12 bases lay outside the gene matches. This CDR3 is 16 amino acids long. Germline-derived CDR1 and CDR2 are LGHNA and YSLEER. The CDR3 DNA is TGCGCCAGCAGCGAGACAGGGGATTCGGTTGACGGGGAGCTGTTTTTT. Protein sequence: CASSETGDSVDGELFF.